This entry lists 13 T cell receptor beta chains sequenced from one sample in a study of cytomegalovirus exposure and HLA in healthy donors. Data came from immunoSEQ multiplex PCR; TCRdb stores just in-frame clones and leaves some out. The sample has roughly 130,000 clones, around nine tenths seen once. The source material was PBMCs. These receptors were collected from a man aged 30 to 45 in good health and CMV-seronegative.

The genes are TRBV28 and TRBJ1-2, with D unclear. Trimming removed 5 bases from V and 8 bases from J, with 15 bases in between. CDR1 and CDR2 (germline): MDHEN, SYDVKM. This CDR3 contains 13 residues. The DNA for the CDR3 is TGTGCCAGCAGTCGACACCTCAATCCGGGCTACACCTTC. Translating it yields CASSRHLNPGYTF.

The J gene is TRBJ1-1, the V gene TRBV28, with unresolved D. V shed 10 bases and J shed 4 bases, with 13 bases lying between them. The CDR3 is 12 residues long. Germline CDR1 reads MDHEN; CDR2 reads SYDVKM. CDR3 DNA: TGTGCCACCAAAGGAGACGGCACTGAAGCTTTCTTT. It specifies CATKGDGTEAFF.

The CDR3 sequence: CASSLRQGGGSPLHF. The CDR3, as DNA: TGTGCCAGCAGCTTACGACAGGGAGGTGGGTCACCCCTCCACTTT. The rearrangement joins TRBV9 to TRBJ1-6; 7 nucleotides agree with TRBD1. This CDR3 is built from 15 residues. The V segment lost 4 bases and the J segment 10 bases; nucleotides outside the gene matches: 11. CDR1 is SGDLS, CDR2 YYNGEE, per germline.

The chain uses TRBV10-3 and TRBJ2-3; TRBD1 agrees at 9 bases. V was pared by 7 bases and J by 5 bases, with 4 bases of the junction left unmatched. CDR3 length: 13 residues. The germline V gene has CDR1 ENHRY and CDR2 SYGVKD. The CDR3 nucleotides read TGTGCCATCAAAGGGACAGGGATAGATACGCAGTATTTT. This gives the protein CAIKGTGIDTQYF.

This CDR3 reads CASNLHGQGASGYTF. CDR3 DNA sequence: TGTGCCAGCAACCTCCACGGACAGGGGGCGTCTGGCTACACCTTC. The chain has TRBV27 and TRBJ1-2; TRBD1 matches 11 bases. The V gene's germline CDR1 is MNHEY and CDR2 SMNVEV (reference sequence). The CDR3 is 15 residues long. After removal of 7 bases from V and 7 bases from J, the junction contained 11 bases not matched to a gene.

The rearrangement uses TRBV6-5 and TRBJ2-2; 7 bases agree with TRBD2. The germline CDR1 and CDR2 sequences are MNHEY and SVGAGI. Trimming at V came to 6 bases and at J to 0 bases, leaving 4 bases not matched to a gene. The CDR3 runs 15 residues. The CDR3 is CASSRLAPNTGELFF. The CDR3 DNA reads as TGTGCCAGCAGCCGACTAGCACCGAACACCGGGGAGCTGTTTTTT.

The J gene is TRBJ1-2, the V gene TRBV5-5, with D unclear. Germline values: CDR1 SGHKS, CDR2 YYEKEE (reference sequence). This CDR3 has 15 residues. The V and J ends lost 0 bases and 2 bases respectively, with 11 bases between them. CDR3 DNA sequence: TGTGCCAGCAGCTTGGTTGTGGCACCGAACTATGGCTACACCTTC. Translated, it gives CASSLVVAPNYGYTF.

The V gene is TRBV27, the J gene TRBJ1-5; 9 bases align to TRBD1. The CDR3 has 18 amino acids. The junction had 20 bases not matched to a gene; V was cut back by 6 bases and J by 8 bases. The V gene's germline CDR1 is MNHEY and CDR2 SMNVEV (reference sequence). The CDR3: CASRSTGQGLPDGKPQHF. The CDR3 nucleotides read TGTGCCAGCAGATCGACAGGACAGGGGCTACCAGACGGGAAGCCCCAGCATTTT.

This CDR3 is CASSARGQQSYEQYF. The DNA of the CDR3 is TGTGCCAGCAGCGCCAGGGGACAACAATCCTACGAGCAGTACTTC. The V gene is TRBV7-2, the J gene TRBJ2-7; possibly TRBD1 for D (6 bases). The V end was cut by 5 bases, the J end by 1 base, with 15 bases between. This CDR3 is 15 amino acids long. In germline, CDR1 is SGHTA, CDR2 FQGNSA. Filled out from reference TRBV7-2 and TRBJ2-7, the complete variable domain reads GAGVSQSPSNKVTEKGKDVELRCDPISGHTALYWYRQSLGQGLEFLIYFQGNSAPDKSGLPSDRFSAERTGGSVSTLTIQRTQQEDSAVYLCASSARGQQSYEQYFGPGTRLTVT.

The rearrangement links TRBV6-5 to TRBJ1-1; 9 bases line up with TRBD1. The ends lost 0 bases at V and 11 bases at J; junction bases unmatched: 4. The CDR3 is 13 residues long. Per germline, CDR1 MNHEY and CDR2 SVGAGI. The CDR3: CASSYSGQGWAFF. For the CDR3, the DNA is TGTGCCAGCAGTTACTCCGGACAGGGGTGGGCTTTCTTT.

Notes on this clone: Other nucleotide sequences from this sample produce the same CDR3. The V gene is TRBV7-3, the J gene TRBJ1-5; D not resolved. The germline gives CDR1 SGHTA, CDR2 FQGTGA. This CDR3 region has 13 residues. Between the trimmed V and J ends, which lost 5 bases and 3 bases, there was a span of 8 bases. As DNA, the CDR3 is TGTGCCAGCAGCCTAGGCCCCAATCAGCCCCAGCATTTT. It codes for CASSLGPNQPQHF.

The chain links TRBV18 to TRBJ1-5; 8 bases are shared with TRBD1. CDR1 and CDR2 from the germline V gene are KGHSH and LQKENI. J gave up 2 bases and V 3 bases, and 0 bases lay outside the gene matches. There are 14 residues in the CDR3. CDR3 sequence: CASSPGQGNQPQHF. CDR3 coding DNA: TGTGCCAGCTCACCGGGACAGGGCAATCAGCCCCAGCATTTT. Full variable domain (outside the CDR3, taken from reference TRBV18 and TRBJ1-5): NAGVMQNPRHLVRRRGQEARLRCSPMKGHSHVYWYRQLPEEGLKFMVYLQKENIIDESGMPKERFSAEFPKEGPSILRIQQVVRGDSAAYFCASSPGQGNQPQHFGDGTRLSIL.

The genes are TRBV4-2 and TRBJ2-5, with TRBD2 matching over 8 bases. V gave up 1 base and J gave up 5 bases; unmatched junction bases: 3. This CDR3 is 14 amino acids long. Germline CDR1 reads LGHNA; CDR2 reads YNFKEQ. CDR3 region: CASSQGTSLETQYF. The CDR3 region has the DNA TGTGCCAGCAGCCAAGGGACTAGCCTGGAGACCCAGTACTTC.